This TCR beta chain emerged from a study of blood T cell repertoires in COVID-19. About the study: Specimens from acute and convalescent COVID-19 originated in the United States, Italy and Spain.

In the study's own analysis: Cell counts per sample came from amplifying reference gene primers. Some clones are missing from TCRdb's copy, which holds only in-frame ones; the method was immunoSEQ multiplex PCR. V and J calls and clone size are copied from that table; D and trimming were computed from the DNA. The data show roughly 300,000 clones, approximately 92% seen once. Trimming shortened V by 4 bases and J by 2 bases, and 16 bases separated the two germline ends. Looked up from germline, CDR1 is MGHRA and CDR2 is YSYEKL. This CDR3 spans 16 amino acids. Cohort 3 recovery required two negative PCRs, clearance, or symptom resolution.

The sequence was obtained from a woman under 40 who had recovered from COVID-19. Sequenced: PBMCs or T cells enriched from blood (not recorded which). V is TRBV4-1 and J is TRBJ2-3; possible D gene TRBD1, 5 bases. The CDR3 spells CASSRRQGLNTDTQYF. In DNA form, the CDR3 reads TGCGCCAGCAGCCGTCGGCAGGGTTTGAACACAGATACGCAGTATTTT.